Sequencing of this T cell receptor beta chain was carried out in a study of blood T cell repertoires in COVID-19. Study overall: The analysed material was cDNA or gDNA that came from T cells, B-cell-depleted T cells, or PBMCs.

This clone appeared a single time. Assay used: immunoSEQ multiplex PCR; TCRdb lists only in-frame clones, some missing. The profile shows approximately 77,000 clones, 86% of them singletons. This receptor was obtained from a man younger than 45 with acute or convalescent COVID-19. The sequencing input was peripheral blood.

The chain's CDR3 is CAISESGQGTYGYTF. CDR3 nucleotide sequence: TGTGCCATCAGTGAGTCGGGACAGGGGACCTATGGCTACACCTTC. The gene calls are TRBV10-3 and TRBJ1-2, with TRBD1 identical over 10 bases. In germline, CDR1 is ENHRY, CDR2 SYGVKD. The CDR3 is 15 residues long. V lost 0 bases to trimming and J lost 4 bases; unmatched junction nucleotides: 2.